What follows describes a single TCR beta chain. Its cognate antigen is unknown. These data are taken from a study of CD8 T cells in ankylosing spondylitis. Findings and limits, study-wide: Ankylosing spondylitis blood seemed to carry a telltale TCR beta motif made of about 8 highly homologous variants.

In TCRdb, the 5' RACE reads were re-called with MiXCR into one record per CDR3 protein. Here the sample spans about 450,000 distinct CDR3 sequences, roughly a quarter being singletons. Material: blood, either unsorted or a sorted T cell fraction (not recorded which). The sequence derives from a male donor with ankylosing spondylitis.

CDR3: CASSPPGQTNEKLFF. The CDR3 region has the DNA TGCGCCAGCAGCCCCCCAGGGCAGACTAATGAAAAACTGTTTTTT. This sequence joins TRBV5-1 and TRBJ1-4; possibly TRBD1 for D (5 bases). V was pared by 4 bases and J by 2 bases, with 12 bases between. The CDR3 has 15 residues. Germline CDR1 SGHRS, CDR2 YFSETQ.